Listed here are 22 T cell receptor beta chains from one sample, sequenced in a study of T cells in Graves' hyperthyroidism and ophthalmopathy (dated by TCRdb to between 2017 and 2020). Libraries were constructed by multiplex PCR. TCRdb lists the instrument as Illumina HiSeq 2000. Amplification of TCR beta CDR3 regions was carried out from RNA transcripts. The TCR CDR3 was subjected to a first round of RT-PCR using the HTBI primer set and the Qiagen OneStep RT-PCR kit. The public reads were run again by TCRdb, first through fastp at Q25 and then through MiXCR, and only productive beta chains were kept. All rows with the same CDR3 protein become a single entry with the most common DNA and genes. The sample profile shows 350,000 to 500,000 distinct CDR3 sequences; roughly 13% of them were found once. The ten most abundant clones make up more than 4.5% of the sample. The sequenced material came from blood. These receptors were collected from a woman between 18 and 29 years old with Graves' hyperthyroidism.

This clonotype was observed a few times. The J gene is TRBJ2-2, the V gene TRBV6-5; D may be TRBD2 (6 bases). Germline loops: CDR1 MNHEY, CDR2 SVGAGI. V lost 6 bases to trimming and J lost 4 bases, with 12 bases between them. This CDR3 has 14 residues. CDR3: CASRGGGITGELFF. The DNA of the CDR3 is TGTGCCAGCAGGGGTGGAGGGATCACCGGGGAGCTGTTTTTT.

This clonotype has a count of ten or more. The chain has TRBV4-1 and TRBJ1-6; TRBD1 is a possible D gene (5 bases). This CDR3 comprises 15 residues. V lost 0 bases, J lost 9 bases, and 12 bases lay in between. The germline V gene has CDR1 MGHRA and CDR2 YSYEKL. The CDR3 loop reads CASSQDNQGGSPLHF. The CDR3 region has the DNA TGCGCCAGCAGCCAAGATAACCAGGGTGGTTCACCCCTCCACTTT.

This clonotype showed up many times. The chain has TRBV24-1 and TRBJ2-5; 15 nucleotides match TRBD2. The V gene's germline CDR1 is KGHDR and CDR2 SFDVKD. The CDR3 runs 16 residues. V lost 0 bases and J lost 5; bases outside the gene matches: 0. The CDR3 region is CATSDLGTSGRETQYF. As DNA, the CDR3 is TGTGCCACCAGTGATTTGGGGACTAGCGGGAGGGAGACCCAGTACTTC.

The table lists this clonotype with a count of one. The chain carries TRBV9 and TRBJ2-1, with TRBD2 matching over 15 bases. CDR1 SGDLS and CDR2 YYNGEE come from the germline V gene. This CDR3 has 14 residues. J gave up 8 bases and V 3 bases, and 0 bases lay outside the gene matches. The CDR3 spells CASSGTSGRDEQFF. The CDR3 DNA reads as TGTGCCAGCAGCGGGACTAGCGGGAGGGATGAGCAGTTCTTC.

This clonotype was picked up a small number of times. The chain has TRBV2 and TRBJ2-7; possibly TRBD2 for D (5 bases). The CDR3 sequence is 14 residues long. Germline CDR1 SNHLY, CDR2 FYNNEI. V gave up 5 bases and J gave up 5 bases, with 16 bases separating them. CDR3 in amino acids: CASSYSASPDEQYF. CDR3 bases: TGTGCCAGCAGTTACTCGGCTAGCCCGGACGAGCAGTACTTC. Complete variable domain (other parts from reference TRBV2 and TRBJ2-7): EPEVTQTPSHQVTQMGQEVILRCVPISNHLYFYWYRQILGQKVEFLVSFYNNEISEKSEIFDDQFSVERPDGSNFTLKIRSTKLEDSAMYFCASSYSASPDEQYFGPGTRLTVT.

This clonotype showed up many times. The J gene is TRBJ2-5, the V gene TRBV28, with 8 bases lining up with TRBD2. The CDR3 runs 15 residues. With 5 bases clipped from V and 3 bases from J, the junction kept 8 bases outside the gene matches. The germline V gene encodes CDR1 MDHEN and CDR2 SYDVKM. The CDR3 sequence is CASSPSLAVEETQYF. As DNA, the CDR3 is TGTGCCAGCAGTCCATCACTAGCGGTAGAAGAGACCCAGTACTTC.

This clonotype was found many times. This chain connects TRBV6-5 to TRBJ2-3; D unresolved. This CDR3 has 14 amino acids. Germline V gene lookup returns CDR1 MNHEY and CDR2 SVGAGI. Trimming shortened V by 2 bases and J by 2 bases, and 8 bases separated the two germline ends. The CDR3 sequence is CASSYEGVTDTQYF. The CDR3 bases are TGTGCCAGCAGTTACGAAGGAGTCACAGATACGCAGTATTTT.

This clonotype was detected many times. The chain uses TRBV10-3 and TRBJ2-7; 8 bases map to TRBD2. CDR1 ENHRY and CDR2 SYGVKD come from the germline V gene. Trimming at V came to 3 bases and at J to 7 bases, leaving 8 bases not matched to a gene. This CDR3 contains 14 residues. This chain's CDR3 is CAISDSAGVREQYF. The CDR3 region has the DNA TGTGCCATCAGTGATTCAGCGGGGGTCCGGGAGCAGTACTTC.

The CDR3 sequence: CASSSNNNEQFF. In DNA form, the CDR3 reads TGTGCCAGCAGCTCGAATAACAATGAGCAGTTCTTC. The rearrangement joins TRBV7-9 to TRBJ2-1; no reliable D call. With 4 bases removed from V and 5 bases from J, the gap between germline ends came to 6 bases. This CDR3 has 12 amino acids. The V gene's germline CDR1 is SEHNR and CDR2 FQNEAQ (reference sequence).

This clonotype showed up many times. V usage is TRBV5-8 and J usage is TRBJ2-1, with D maybe TRBD1 (6 bases). The CDR3 loop spans 16 amino acids. CDR1 is SGHTS and CDR2 is YDEGEE in the germline V gene. V was pared by 2 bases and J by 5 bases, with 17 bases between. The chain's CDR3 is CASSFGFAGANNEQFF. The CDR3 DNA follows: TGTGCCAGCAGCTTTGGGTTTGCAGGGGCTAACAATGAGCAGTTCTTC.

This chain connects TRBV20-1 to TRBJ2-3; 9 bases agree with TRBD2. The trim removed 6 bases at V and 8 bases at J, leaving 24 bases unmatched. Germline CDR1 and CDR2: DFQATT and SNEGSKA (reference sequence). This CDR3 is 18 amino acids long. DNA of the CDR3: TGCAGTGCCACTCCTTGGGCGGGAGGGCCTTTGGCAACACGTACGCAGTATTTT. This sequence encodes CSATPWAGGPLATRTQYF.

This clonotype was seen at least ten times. This rearrangement joins TRBV5-1 to TRBJ1-1; 8 nucleotides align to TRBD1. With 5 bases clipped from V and 4 bases from J, the junction kept 4 bases outside the gene matches. Germline CDR1 SGHRS, CDR2 YFSETQ. The CDR3 spans 13 residues. CDR3 sequence: CASRWDRPTEAFF. CDR3 bases: TGCGCCAGCAGATGGGACAGGCCCACTGAAGCTTTCTTT.

This clonotype was found many times. The rearrangement links TRBV27 to TRBJ1-1; the D is unclear. The V gene lost 1 base and the J gene lost 4 bases, with 16 bases spanning the gap. Germline loops: CDR1 MNHEY, CDR2 SMNVEV (reference sequence). The CDR3 consists of 16 residues. The CDR3 DNA is TGTGCCAGCAGTTTATTGGTCCCAGGACGCCTCACTGAAGCTTTCTTT. This encodes CASSLLVPGRLTEAFF.

The V and J genes are TRBV7-8 and TRBJ1-5; 8 bases match TRBD1. J was trimmed by 7 bases and V by 4 bases; bases with no gene match: 9. The CDR3 contains 15 residues. Germline V gives CDR1 SGHVS, CDR2 FQNEAQ. CDR3: CASSYWTGSEQPQHF. The CDR3 DNA reads TGTGCCAGCAGCTACTGGACAGGGTCGGAACAGCCCCAGCATTTT.

Many counts were recorded for this clonotype. The V and J genes are TRBV27 and TRBJ2-1, with D perhaps assigned TRBD1 or TRBD2 (5 bases each). CDR1 and CDR2 from the germline V gene are MNHEY and SMNVEV (reference sequence). V was cut by 5 bases and J by 4 bases, with 12 bases left in between. The CDR3 extends over 14 amino acids. The CDR3 nucleotides read TGTGCCAGCAGTGCCGGGACGGGTTACAATGAGCAGTTCTTC. This codes for CASSAGTGYNEQFF.

This chain uses TRBV5-1 with TRBJ2-2; maybe TRBD1 (5 bases). This CDR3 is built from 15 residues. CDR1 is SGHRS and CDR2 is YFSETQ in the germline V gene. Trimming pared 1 base from V and 1 base from J, leaving 8 bases between. Written as DNA, the CDR3 is TGCGCCAGCAGCTTGTATCAGGGGAACACCGGGGAGCTGTTTTTT. This sequence encodes CASSLYQGNTGELFF. The full variable domain, rest sourced from reference TRBV5-1 and TRBJ2-2, is KAGVTQTPRYLIKTRGQQVTLSCSPISGHRSVSWYQQTPGQGLQFLFEYFSETQRNKGNFPGRFSGRQFSNSRSEMNVSTLELGDSALYLCASSLYQGNTGELFFGEGSRLTVL.

This clonotype was detected ten times or more. This chain links TRBV11-2 with TRBJ2-7; D gene ambiguous. CDR1 and CDR2 from the germline V gene are SGHAT and FQNNGV. Trimming took off 6 bases at V and 3 bases at J, with 6 bases between the two ends. The CDR3 covers 11 residues. CDR3 sequence reads: CASSSGYEQYF. The CDR3 bases are TGTGCCAGCAGTTCGGGCTACGAGCAGTACTTC.

At least ten counts were recorded for this clonotype. This chain's CDR3 is CASSQAGQGWEKLFF. In nucleotides, the CDR3 is TGCGCCAGCAGCCAGGCCGGACAGGGGTGGGAAAAACTGTTTTTT. J is TRBJ1-4 and V is TRBV4-1; 9 nucleotides match TRBD1. Trimming removed 3 bases from V and 8 bases from J; junction bases left unmatched: 7. The CDR3 runs 15 residues. The V gene's germline CDR1 is MGHRA and CDR2 YSYEKL.

This clonotype was seen only a few times. J is TRBJ1-4 and V is TRBV20-1; maybe TRBD1 (6 bases). Germline V gives CDR1 DFQATT, CDR2 SNEGSKA (reference sequence). Trimming removed 5 bases at V and 0 bases at J, with 10 bases between. CDR3 length: 14 residues. CDR3 bases: TGCAGTGCTCAGGGGACGTCAACTAATGAAAAACTGTTTTTT. As protein: CSAQGTSTNEKLFF.

This clonotype was detected ten times or more. The V and J genes are TRBV18 and TRBJ2-7; D is perhaps TRBD2 (6 bases). The CDR3 runs to 13 residues. V dropped 2 bases and J dropped 4 bases, with 9 bases sitting between them. CDR1 KGHSH and CDR2 LQKENI come from the germline V gene. The CDR3 DNA is TGTGCCAGCTCACCAGGGGCGGGATACGAGCAGTACTTC. Protein sequence: CASSPGAGYEQYF. Supplemented by reference TRBV18 and TRBJ2-7, the full variable domain reads NAGVMQNPRHLVRRRGQEARLRCSPMKGHSHVYWYRQLPEEGLKFMVYLQKENIIDESGMPKERFSAEFPKEGPSILRIQQVVRGDSAAYFCASSPGAGYEQYFGPGTRLTVT.

This clonotype has ten or more counts. The rearrangement uses TRBV11-1 and TRBJ1-2, with a possible D match to TRBD1 (5 bases). The CDR3 has 16 residues. The V end was cut by 0 bases, the J end by 8 bases, with 19 bases between. From germline, CDR1 is SGHAT and CDR2 FQDESV (reference sequence). In DNA, the CDR3 is TGTGCCAGCAGCTTAGCCCTGGATGGGGGACGCGACGGCTACACCTTC. Protein sequence: CASSLALDGGRDGYTF.

This clonotype was observed a handful of times. The V gene is TRBV6-6, the J gene TRBJ2-7, with 16 bases matching TRBD2. The CDR3 has 22 residues. Per the germline V gene, CDR1 is MNHNY and CDR2 is SVGAGI (reference sequence). Trimming at V came to 2 bases and at J to 2 bases, leaving 18 bases not matched to a gene. CDR3 DNA sequence: TGTGCCAGCAGTTACACCGACCTGGCGCCGGGACTAGCGGGAGGGGGGCCCTACGAGCAGTACTTC. Protein: CASSYTDLAPGLAGGGPYEQYF.